A single T cell receptor (beta chain) is shown here with its context. What it recognizes is unknown. The CDR3 has 15 residues. J lost 1 base, V lost 4 bases, and 5 bases had no gene match. From germline, CDR1 is MDHEN and CDR2 SYDVKM. Using immunoSEQ multiplex PCR, the repertoire was profiled, and TCRdb retains in-frame clones only, with some absent. The sample consists of approximately 65,000 clones, around 70% of them appearing once. This sample was taken from a study of vaccination effects on CD4 cells after COVID-19. At the level of the study: Post-vaccine draws lagged the second dose by a median of 72 days.

Antigen-specific CD4+ T cells were expanded with viral peptide pools in the ViraFEST assay before sequencing. Subsequent to 10 days of culture, CD4+ T cells were isolated. Participants got two doses of BNT162b2 or mRNA-1273 vaccine. V gene TRBV28 combines with J gene TRBJ2-5, with 8 bases matching TRBD1. The receptor was isolated from a human donor who received a COVID-19 vaccine. The sequencing here drew on CD4+ T cells from PBMCs cultured with HCoV-229E spike peptides, taken after COVID-19 vaccination. This CDR3 is CASSSSGTGQETQYF. The CDR3 DNA reads TGTGCCAGCAGTTCCTCCGGGACAGGCCAAGAGACCCAGTACTTC.